These 32 T cell receptor beta chains were all obtained from the same sample, sequenced in a study of PD-L1 blockade in urothelial cancer (dated by TCRdb to the late 2010s). The time point label of this sample denotes: peripheral blood 6 weeks after treatment start. Receptor amplification or capture employed the immunoSEQ multiplex PCR assay. Drawn from immuneACCESS, this table holds only the in-frame rearrangements with V and J called that TCRdb kept. Clones are partly lost; checked studies trace under half to an unresolved V gene and leave the rest unexplained. Present in this sample are about 38,000 clones, approximately 86% of which were seen just once. The ten biggest clones cover over 20% of the sample. Sequences were derived from PBMCs, sampled around atezolizumab (anti-PD-L1) treatment. The receptor set was obtained from a man in his sixties with urothelial cancer.

The V gene is TRBV18, the J gene TRBJ1-5; tentatively, D is TRBD1 (5 bases). V lost 6 bases, J lost 5 bases, and 17 bases lay in between. The CDR3 extends over 15 amino acids. Germline V gives CDR1 KGHSH, CDR2 LQKENI. The CDR3 loop is CASSVQAEADQPQHF. In DNA form, the CDR3 reads TGTGCCAGCTCGGTACAGGCTGAGGCAGATCAGCCCCAGCATTTT.

The rearrangement links TRBV5-1 to TRBJ2-5, with 8 positions matching TRBD1. The J segment lost 5 bases and the V segment lost 1 base, leaving 4 bases of the junction unmatched. This CDR3 has 14 amino acids. Germline loops: CDR1 SGHRS, CDR2 YFSETQ. The CDR3 loop is CASSLLQGAETQYF. The CDR3 DNA reads TGCGCCAGCAGCTTGCTTCAGGGGGCGGAGACCCAGTACTTC.

V gene TRBV9 combines with J gene TRBJ2-7; 8 nucleotides match TRBD1. The CDR3 length is 13 residues. The germline CDR1 and CDR2 sequences are SGDLS and YYNGEE. V was clipped by 5 bases and J by 4 bases; unmatched bases: 5. The CDR3 DNA sequence: TGTGCCAGCAGTTTAACAGGGGGATACGAGCAGTACTTC. As protein: CASSLTGGYEQYF.

This chain joins TRBV2 and TRBJ1-4; D uncertain. CDR3 size: 11 residues. Trimming took off 6 bases at V and 11 bases at J, with 10 bases between the two ends. Germline CDR1 reads SNHLY; CDR2 reads FYNNEI. The CDR3 DNA is TGTGCCAGCAGGGAGGGTTGGAAACTGTTTTTT. This codes for CASREGWKLFF.

This chain uses TRBV27 with TRBJ2-7; TRBD2 matches at 9 bases. Trimming cost V 1 base and J 3 bases; bases outside gene matches: 7. Per the germline V gene, CDR1 is MNHEY and CDR2 is SMNVEV (reference sequence). The CDR3 runs to 16 residues. The CDR3 sequence: CASSLFLREGLYEQYF. The DNA of the CDR3 is TGTGCCAGCAGTTTATTCTTGCGGGAGGGCCTCTACGAGCAGTACTTC.

The gene calls are TRBV5-1 and TRBJ1-2; 7 bases agree with TRBD1. This CDR3 is 13 amino acids long. Trimming cost V 4 bases and J 8 bases; bases outside gene matches: 8. Germline V CDR1 and CDR2: SGHRS, YFSETQ. The CDR3 reads CASSPEHRGGYTF. The CDR3 DNA is TGCGCCAGCAGCCCAGAACACAGGGGAGGCTACACCTTC.

The chain recombines TRBV6-5 with TRBJ2-5; 10 bases line up with TRBD2. CDR3 size: 16 residues. Germline CDR1 and CDR2: MNHEY and SVGAGI. The V segment lost 3 bases and the J segment 4 bases; nucleotides outside the gene matches: 8. CDR3 sequence: CASSYSAGGPLETQYF. The CDR3 DNA reads TGTGCCAGCAGTTATTCAGCGGGAGGGCCCTTAGAGACCCAGTACTTC.

This clone was seen a single time. V is TRBV7-9 and J is TRBJ1-4, with D unclear. The CDR3 has 15 amino acids. CDR1 and CDR2 (germline): SEHNR, FQNEAQ (reference sequence). The germline V and J ends were trimmed by 2 bases and 3 bases, with 10 bases remaining between them. In nucleotides, the CDR3 is TGTGCCAGCAGCTTACGGCAGGTTTCTAATGAAAAACTGTTTTTT. As protein: CASSLRQVSNEKLFF.

The chain uses TRBV5-6 and TRBJ1-2; D unresolved. The CDR3 extends over 13 amino acids. Germline V gene data show CDR1 as SGHDT and CDR2 as YYEEEE. Trimming cost V 1 base and J 1 base, with 5 bases left between them. This CDR3 reads CASSLSLNYGYTF. In DNA form, the CDR3 reads TGTGCCAGCAGCTTGTCACTTAACTATGGCTACACCTTC.

This chain connects TRBV19 to TRBJ1-2; D call uncertain. V lost 3 bases and J 4 bases, leaving 15 bases between the germline ends. CDR1 LNHDA and CDR2 SQIVND come from the germline V gene (reference sequence). The CDR3 has 15 residues. The chain's CDR3 is CASSIMPTQIYGYTF. The CDR3 DNA follows: TGTGCCAGTAGTATCATGCCGACACAAATCTATGGCTACACCTTC. Together with reference TRBV19 and TRBJ1-2, the CDR3 gives the full variable domain: DGGITQSPKYLFRKEGQNVTLSCEQNLNHDAMYWYRQDPGQGLRLIYYSQIVNDFQKGDIAEGYSVSREKKESFPLTVTSAQKNPTAFYLCASSIMPTQIYGYTFGSGTRLTVV.

The CDR3 nucleotides are TGTGCCAGCAGCTCGCCCGGGAGGGGGGAGACCCAGTACTTC. It is translated as CASSSPGRGETQYF. The chain has TRBV5-4 and TRBJ2-5; 8 bases line up with TRBD2. Germline V gene data show CDR1 as SGHNT and CDR2 as YYREEE (reference sequence). Germline trimming cut 3 bases from V and 5 bases from J; bases unmatched to any gene: 6. The CDR3 is 14 amino acids.

The rearrangement links TRBV6-5 to TRBJ1-1; the D is unclear. Trimming removed 0 bases at V and 5 bases at J, with 7 bases between. The CDR3 extends over 13 amino acids. The germline CDR1 and CDR2 sequences are MNHEY and SVGAGI. In nucleotides, the CDR3 is TGTGCCAGCAGTTACTCCGGAGAGACTGAAGCTTTCTTT. This translates into CASSYSGETEAFF.

The chain recombines TRBV6-1 with TRBJ2-7; TRBD2 aligns across 10 bases. Germline loops: CDR1 MNHNS, CDR2 SASEGT. This CDR3 is built from 16 residues. J lost 1 base, V lost 4 bases, and 7 bases had no gene match. The CDR3 loop reads CASSATSGDISYEQYF. DNA of the CDR3: TGTGCCAGCAGTGCAACTAGCGGGGATATTTCCTACGAGCAGTACTTC.

This rearrangement joins TRBV19 to TRBJ1-2; perhaps TRBD1 as D (6 bases). Germline CDR1 and CDR2: LNHDA and SQIVND (reference sequence). Trimming removed 3 bases from V and 4 bases from J, with 18 bases in between. The CDR3 is 16 amino acids. This chain's CDR3 is CASSISGQGRGYGYTF. DNA for the CDR3: TGTGCCAGTAGTATTTCTGGGCAGGGGCGCGGCTATGGCTACACCTTC.

This clone was recorded a few times. The CDR3, as DNA: TGTGCCAGTCGGGAGCGGGAGGGCTTGGGGGAGCTGTTTTTT. It codes for CASREREGLGELFF. The J gene is TRBJ2-2, the V gene TRBV19, with 10 positions matching TRBD2. Per germline, CDR1 LNHDA and CDR2 SQIVND (reference sequence). The trim removed 8 bases at V and 8 bases at J, leaving 8 bases unmatched. The CDR3 is made up of 14 amino acids.

This chain connects TRBV14 to TRBJ1-2; 7 bases agree with TRBD1. The length of the CDR3 is 13 residues. The V gene's germline CDR1 is SGHDN and CDR2 FVKESK. V was pared by 6 bases and J by 7 bases, with 8 bases of the junction left unmatched. CDR3 nucleotide sequence: TGTGCCAGCAGATACGCTTCAGGGGGTGGCTACACCTTC. This encodes CASRYASGGGYTF.

The J gene is TRBJ2-7, the V gene TRBV19; no clear D. V lost 5 bases and J 3 bases, leaving 20 bases between the germline ends. Germline CDR1 reads LNHDA; CDR2 reads SQIVND (reference sequence). CDR3 length equals 16 residues. This chain's CDR3 is CASSPSTDALLYEQYF. For the CDR3, the DNA is TGTGCCAGTAGTCCGTCAACAGACGCCCTTCTCTACGAGCAGTACTTC.

This chain links TRBV11-1 with TRBJ1-2, with TRBD1 as a possible D gene (5 bases). Germline-derived CDR1 and CDR2 are SGHAT and FQDESV (reference sequence). V was pared by 6 bases and J by 0 bases, with 11 bases between. The CDR3 is 14 amino acids. CDR3 region: CASSVGGPNYGYTF. CDR3 in DNA: TGTGCCAGCAGTGTCGGGGGACCTAACTATGGCTACACCTTC.

V and J are TRBV29-1 and TRBJ2-7; 9 nucleotides match TRBD2. V gave up 7 bases and J gave up 3 bases; unmatched junction bases: 7. The V gene's germline CDR1 is SQVTM and CDR2 ANQGSEA. This CDR3 spans 13 amino acids. CDR3 residues: CSASSTSGYEQYF. Written as DNA, the CDR3 is TGCAGCGCTTCCTCGACTAGCGGCTACGAGCAGTACTTC.

This sequence joins TRBV2 and TRBJ2-2; 12 bases fit TRBD2. The germline V gene encodes CDR1 SNHLY and CDR2 FYNNEI. CDR3 length equals 18 residues. V lost 6 bases to trimming and J lost 6 bases; unmatched junction nucleotides: 14. As DNA, the CDR3 is TGTGCCAGCAGCCGCGAAGGGCTAGCGGGGGGGAAGGCCGGGGAGCTGTTTTTT. Its translation is CASSREGLAGGKAGELFF.

The chain is built from TRBV5-1 and TRBJ2-1; TRBD2 matches 8 bases. From germline, CDR1 is SGHRS and CDR2 YFSETQ. After removal of 4 bases from V and 3 bases from J, the junction contained 9 bases not matched to a gene. The CDR3 has 16 residues. CDR3 coding DNA: TGCGCCAGCAGCCCCCGAGGTAGCGGGGACTACAATGAGCAGTTCTTC. Protein sequence: CASSPRGSGDYNEQFF.

The CDR3 region is CASSPIAGVFYEQYF. CDR3 DNA: TGTGCCAGCAGCCCCATAGCGGGAGTTTTTTACGAGCAGTACTTC. The J gene is TRBJ2-7, the V gene TRBV11-2, with 9 bases matching TRBD2. The CDR3 runs 15 residues. V gave up 5 bases and J gave up 4 bases; unmatched junction bases: 9. CDR1 SGHAT and CDR2 FQNNGV come from the germline V gene. Supplemented by reference TRBV11-2 and TRBJ2-7, the full variable domain reads EAGVAQSPRYKIIEKRQSVAFWCNPISGHATLYWYQQILGQGPKLLIQFQNNGVVDDSQLPKDRFSAERLKGVDSTLKIQPAKLEDSAVYLCASSPIAGVFYEQYFGPGTRLTVT.

This rearrangement joins TRBV11-2 to TRBJ2-3; D unresolved. CDR1 is SGHAT and CDR2 is FQNNGV in the germline V gene. With 1 base removed from V and 0 bases from J, the gap between germline ends came to 11 bases. The CDR3 totals 16 residues. CDR3 sequence reads: CASSLGVRTSTDTQYF. As DNA, the CDR3 is TGTGCCAGCAGCTTAGGAGTCCGCACTAGCACAGATACGCAGTATTTT.

This chain connects TRBV5-1 to TRBJ2-7, with 9 bases matching TRBD2. CDR1 is SGHRS and CDR2 is YFSETQ in the germline V gene. Trimming took 5 bases from V and 5 from J; bases not matched to a gene: 5. This CDR3 is built from 13 residues. This chain's CDR3 is CASSSGGPNEQYF. The CDR3 DNA is TGCGCCAGCAGTAGCGGGGGTCCTAACGAGCAGTACTTC. The whole variable domain, remainder taken from reference TRBV5-1 and TRBJ2-7, is KAGVTQTPRYLIKTRGQQVTLSCSPISGHRSVSWYQQTPGQGLQFLFEYFSETQRNKGNFPGRFSGRQFSNSRSEMNVSTLELGDSALYLCASSSGGPNEQYFGPGTRLTVT.

The chain couples TRBV27 to TRBJ2-7; TRBD1 matches at 7 bases. The V segment lost 3 bases and the J segment 1 base; nucleotides outside the gene matches: 9. Germline V lookup: CDR1 MNHEY, CDR2 SMNVEV (reference sequence). The CDR3 totals 16 residues. The DNA of the CDR3 is TGTGCCAGCAGTTTTCATGACAGGGACGATTCCTACGAGCAGTACTTC. This gives the protein CASSFHDRDDSYEQYF.

The rearrangement uses TRBV5-6 and TRBJ1-2; 9 positions agree with TRBD1. V was clipped by 2 bases and J by 6 bases; unmatched bases: 8. Looked up from germline, CDR1 is SGHDT and CDR2 is YYEEEE. The CDR3 is 15 amino acids. The CDR3 DNA reads TGTGCCAGCAGCTTACCGACAGGGGGGAGTGATGGCTACACCTTC. Translating it yields CASSLPTGGSDGYTF.

The V gene is TRBV5-1, the J gene TRBJ2-3; 11 bases map to TRBD2. Germline trimming cut 1 base from V and 1 base from J; bases unmatched to any gene: 8. CDR3 length: 18 amino acids. The germline gives CDR1 SGHRS, CDR2 YFSETQ. The CDR3 sequence is CASSLPSSGGRRTDTQYF. The DNA of the CDR3 is TGCGCCAGCAGCTTGCCATCTAGCGGGGGGCGGCGCACAGATACGCAGTATTTT. Looking up the rest from reference TRBV5-1 and TRBJ2-3 gives the full variable domain: KAGVTQTPRYLIKTRGQQVTLSCSPISGHRSVSWYQQTPGQGLQFLFEYFSETQRNKGNFPGRFSGRQFSNSRSEMNVSTLELGDSALYLCASSLPSSGGRRTDTQYFGPGTRLTVL.

V gene TRBV6-1 combines with J gene TRBJ2-7; the D gene is possibly TRBD1 (6 bases). Trimming pared 8 bases from V and 6 bases from J, leaving 14 bases between. Germline-derived CDR1 and CDR2 are MNHNS and SASEGT. The CDR3 extends over 12 amino acids. The CDR3 DNA follows: TGTGCCAGCGGACATCAGGGGACCGAGCAGTACTTC. It is translated as CASGHQGTEQYF.

V is TRBV7-2 and J is TRBJ2-7; the D gene is possibly TRBD2 (6 bases). Trimming removed 0 bases from V and 7 bases from J, with 7 bases in between. This CDR3 has 12 residues. Germline V gene sequence: CDR1 SGHTA, CDR2 FQGNSA. CDR3 bases: TGTGCCAGCAGCTTAGCGGGGAGGGAGCAGTACTTC. Translating gives CASSLAGREQYF.

The chain has TRBV2 and TRBJ1-1, with 7 bases fitting TRBD1. The CDR3 is 13 residues long. V lost 5 bases, J lost 7 bases, and 7 bases stayed unmatched. Germline CDR1 SNHLY, CDR2 FYNNEI. This CDR3 reads CASSRDRDYEAFF. The CDR3 DNA reads as TGTGCCAGCAGTCGGGACAGAGACTATGAAGCTTTCTTT.

This sequence joins TRBV25-1 and TRBJ2-5, with a tentative D call TRBD2 (5 bases). This CDR3 region has 14 residues. Germline CDR1 reads MGHDK; CDR2 reads SYGVNS. V was trimmed by 3 bases and J by 4 bases, leaving 12 bases between them. CDR3: CASSEGSMIETQYF. CDR3 nucleotide sequence: TGTGCCAGCAGTGAGGGGAGTATGATAGAGACCCAGTACTTC.

J is TRBJ1-6 and V is TRBV2, with TRBD1 identical over 7 bases. The junction had 2 bases not matched to a gene; V was cut back by 4 bases and J by 2 bases. The CDR3 spans 15 residues. Germline lookup yields CDR1 SNHLY and CDR2 FYNNEI. The CDR3 loop is CASSVGQPYNSPLHF. In nucleotides, the CDR3 is TGTGCCAGCAGTGTGGGACAGCCCTATAATTCACCCCTCCACTTT.